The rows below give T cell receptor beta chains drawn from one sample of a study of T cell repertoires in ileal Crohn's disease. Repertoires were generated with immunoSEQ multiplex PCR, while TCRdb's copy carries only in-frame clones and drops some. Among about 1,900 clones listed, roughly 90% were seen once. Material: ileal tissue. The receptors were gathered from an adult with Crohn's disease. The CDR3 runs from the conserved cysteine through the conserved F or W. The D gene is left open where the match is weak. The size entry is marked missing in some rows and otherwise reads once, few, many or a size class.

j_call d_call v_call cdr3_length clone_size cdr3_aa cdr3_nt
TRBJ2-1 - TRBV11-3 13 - CASSPGFYNEQFF TGTGCCAGCAGCCCGGGGTTTTACAATGAGCAGTTCTTC
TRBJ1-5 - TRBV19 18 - CASSNWRTEEYSNQPQHF TGTGCCAGTAGTAATTGGAGGACAGAGGAGTATAGCAATCAGCCCCAGCATTTT
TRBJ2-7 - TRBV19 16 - CASSIWSGSGRDEQYF TGTGCCAGTAGTATATGGTCAGGATCCGGGCGGGACGAGCAGTACTTC
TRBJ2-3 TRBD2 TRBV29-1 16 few CSVEPNLAGFTDTQYF TGCAGCGTTGAACCGAACCTAGCGGGTTTCACAGATACGCAGTATTTT
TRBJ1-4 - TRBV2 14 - CASKGGGTNEKLFF TGTGCCAGCAAGGGCGGGGGGACTAATGAAAAACTGTTTTTT
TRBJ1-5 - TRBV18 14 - CASSAGQSNQPQHF TGTGCCAGCTCAGCCGGACAGAGCAATCAGCCCCAGCATTTT
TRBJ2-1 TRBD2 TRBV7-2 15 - CASSLRGSGYNEQFF TGTGCCAGCAGCTTACGCGGGAGCGGATACAATGAGCAGTTCTTC
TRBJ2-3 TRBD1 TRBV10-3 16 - CAISGIGQRQGDTQYF TGTGCCATCAGTGGTATCGGACAACGACAGGGAGATACGCAGTATTTT
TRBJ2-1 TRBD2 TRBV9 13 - CASSVGAGVEQFF TGTGCCAGCAGCGTCGGAGCGGGAGTCGAGCAGTTCTTC
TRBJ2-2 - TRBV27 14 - CASSFRGNTGELFF TGTGCCAGCAGTTTTAGAGGGAACACCGGGGAGCTGTTTTTT
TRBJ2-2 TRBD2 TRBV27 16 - CASRPIAGGYTGELFF TGTGCCAGCAGGCCTATAGCGGGGGGGTACACCGGGGAGCTGTTTTTT
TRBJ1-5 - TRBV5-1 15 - CASSLEQGSDQPQHF TGCGCCAGCAGCTTGGAGCAGGGGTCAGATCAGCCCCAGCATTTT
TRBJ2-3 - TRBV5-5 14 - CASSLITATDTQYF TGTGCCAGCAGCTTGATCACAGCCACAGATACGCAGTATTTT
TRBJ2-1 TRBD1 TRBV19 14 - CASAPGQGGYEQFF TGTGCCAGTGCACCGGGACAGGGAGGCTATGAGCAGTTCTTC
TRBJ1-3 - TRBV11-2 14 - CASSKPGAGNTIYF TGTGCCAGCAGCAAACCAGGGGCTGGAAACACCATATATTTT
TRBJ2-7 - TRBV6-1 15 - CASSEMIGVRSEQYF TGTGCCAGCAGTGAGATGATCGGGGTTAGGAGCGAGCAGTACTTC
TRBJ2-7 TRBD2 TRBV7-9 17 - CASSFRVSSSGTYEQYF TGTGCCAGCAGCTTCAGGGTTTCGTCTAGCGGGACCTACGAGCAGTACTTC
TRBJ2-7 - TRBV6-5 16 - CASSYQTPGSGYEQYF TGTGCCAGCAGTTACCAGACACCGGGAAGCGGCTACGAGCAGTACTTC
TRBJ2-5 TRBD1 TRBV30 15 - CAWSAVVGQGETQYF TGTGCCTGGAGTGCCGTCGTGGGACAGGGAGAGACCCAGTACTTC
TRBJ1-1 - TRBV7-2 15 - CASSPLQGTWAEAFF TGTGCCAGCAGCCCCCTACAGGGAACTTGGGCTGAAGCTTTCTTT
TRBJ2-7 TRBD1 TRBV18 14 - CASSPGTGAYEQYF TGTGCCAGCTCACCAGGGACAGGGGCGTACGAGCAGTACTTC
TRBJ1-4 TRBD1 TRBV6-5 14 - CASSRTGRGEKLFF TGTGCCAGCAGTCGGACAGGGAGGGGTGAAAAACTGTTTTTT
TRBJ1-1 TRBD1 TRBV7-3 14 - CASSAGGLNTEAFF TGTGCCAGCAGCGCAGGGGGCTTGAACACTGAAGCTTTCTTT
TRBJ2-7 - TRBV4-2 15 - CASSQDAGPSYEQYF TGTGCCAGCAGCCAAGATGCGGGACCCTCCTACGAGCAGTACTTC
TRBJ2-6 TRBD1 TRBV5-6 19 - CASSLALGQASSGANVLTF TGTGCCAGCAGCTTGGCCTTGGGACAGGCGAGCTCTGGGGCCAACGTCCTGACTTTC
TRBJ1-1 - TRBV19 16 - CASSIREGRTSTEAFF TGTGCCAGTAGTATACGGGAAGGACGGACTTCCACTGAAGCTTTCTTT
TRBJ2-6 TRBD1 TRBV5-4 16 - CASSMETGGGANVLTF TGTGCCAGCAGCATGGAAACAGGGGGTGGGGCCAACGTCCTGACTTTC
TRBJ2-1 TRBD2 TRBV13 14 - CASSLYPAGDEQFF TGTGCCAGCAGCTTATATCCAGCGGGAGATGAGCAGTTCTTC
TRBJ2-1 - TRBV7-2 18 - CASSGAGLATKRVNEQFF TGTGCCAGCAGTGGGGCGGGCTTAGCGACTAAGCGGGTGAATGAGCAGTTCTTC
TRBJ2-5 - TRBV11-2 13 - CASSRDNQETQYF TGTGCCAGCAGCCGTGACAACCAAGAGACCCAGTACTTC
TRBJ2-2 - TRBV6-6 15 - CASSYGEVHTGELFF TGTGCCAGCAGTTACGGGGAGGTTCACACCGGGGAGCTGTTTTTT
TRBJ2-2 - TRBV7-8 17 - CASSPYRVVRHTGELFF TGTGCCAGCAGCCCATACAGGGTGGTCCGACACACCGGGGAGCTGTTTTTT
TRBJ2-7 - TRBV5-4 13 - CASSLDSGYEQYF TGTGCCAGCAGCTTAGATAGCGGCTACGAGCAGTACTTC
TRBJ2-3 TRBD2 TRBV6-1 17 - CASSEAGTSGVTDTQYF TGTGCCAGCAGTGAAGCGGGGACTAGCGGGGTCACAGATACGCAGTATTTT
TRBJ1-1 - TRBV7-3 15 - CASSLSGATKAEAFF TGTGCCAGCAGCTTAAGCGGTGCTACCAAGGCTGAAGCTTTCTTT
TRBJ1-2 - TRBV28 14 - CASRTPVGGYGYTF TGTGCCAGCAGGACCCCGGTGGGCGGGTATGGCTACACCTTC
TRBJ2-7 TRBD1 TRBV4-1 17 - CASSQFSQGAGSYEQYF TGCGCCAGCAGCCAATTTTCACAGGGGGCCGGGTCTTACGAGCAGTACTTC
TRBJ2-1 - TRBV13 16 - CASSPPQGHSYNEQFF TGTGCCAGCAGCCCCCCCCAGGGACACTCCTACAATGAGCAGTTCTTC
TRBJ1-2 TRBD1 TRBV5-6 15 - CASSLQGANYYGYTF TGTGCCAGCAGCTTACAGGGGGCAAACTACTATGGCTACACCTTC
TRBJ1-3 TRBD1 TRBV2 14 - CASTSGGSGNTIYF TGTGCCAGCACATCAGGGGGCTCTGGAAACACCATATATTTT
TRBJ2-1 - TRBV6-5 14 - CASSYRERHNEQFF TGTGCCAGCAGTTACCGGGAGCGGCACAATGAGCAGTTCTTC